This T cell receptor beta chain came from a study of identical twins. Study-wide results and limits: In drawing conclusions, the study used cross-sectional statistical analysis and did not follow the same donors. Memory repertoires showed no such pattern, whereas abundant cord blood beta clonotypes carried fewer insertions. The study found weaker excess twin sharing in beta out-of-frame sequences.

This clonotype was recorded a few times. What it binds is unknown. Germline loops: CDR1 SGHVS, CDR2 FQNEAQ. V trimming: 4 bases; J trimming: 1 base; junction bases outside the gene matches: 7. The CDR3 sequence is 15 residues long. Each cDNA held unique molecular identifiers, and template switching gave it a universal primer site. One entry per CDR3 protein, called by TCRdb with MiXCR from the 5' RACE reads. In the table there are around 510,000 distinct CDR3 sequences, roughly 13% of which are singletons. These data were also reused for a study on yellow fever vaccine responses in identical twins.

The sequenced material came from CD4+ T cells sorted from blood. V usage is TRBV7-8 and J usage is TRBJ2-7; 7 nucleotides line up with TRBD1. The receptor was derived from a woman younger than 30 in good health. For the CDR3, the DNA is TGTGCCAGCAGCTCCCTGGACAGGACATCCTACGAGCAGTACTTC. It specifies CASSSLDRTSYEQYF.